The TCR beta chain described here comes from a study of memory CD4+ T cells and cytomegalovirus serostatus. Germline trimming cut 2 bases from V and 2 bases from J; bases unmatched to any gene: 5. Germline V gene lookup returns CDR1 KGHSH and CDR2 LQKENI. CDR3 length: 15 residues. Data came from immunoSEQ multiplex PCR; TCRdb stores just in-frame clones and leaves some out. The sample comprises around 60,000 clones, roughly four fifths of which are singletons, and nearly 0.9% rests with the top ten. Single viable CD3+CD4+CD8-CD45RO+ cells were sorted as the memory CD4+ T cells. This TCR was sampled from an adult in good health and CMV-seronegative. The sequenced material came from memory CD4+ T cells from blood. The rearrangement uses TRBV18 and TRBJ2-7; the match to TRBD1 covers 8 bases. CDR3 DNA: TGTGCCAGCTCACCAGGGACAGGTTACGCCTACGAGCAGTACTTC. Translating gives CASSPGTGYAYEQYF.